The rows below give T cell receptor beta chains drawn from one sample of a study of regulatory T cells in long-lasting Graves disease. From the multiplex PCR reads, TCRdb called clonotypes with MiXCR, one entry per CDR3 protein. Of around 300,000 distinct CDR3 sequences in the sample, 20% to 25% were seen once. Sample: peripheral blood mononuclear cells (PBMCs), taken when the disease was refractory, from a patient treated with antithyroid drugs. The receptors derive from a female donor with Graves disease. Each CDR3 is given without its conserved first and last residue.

AISDPTGNEQY,TRBV10-3,TRBJ2-7,11
ASSLLSGSDEQY,TRBV7-6,TRBJ2-7,12
ASSISSRGHEQY,TRBV19,TRBJ2-7,12
ASSYSNWDQPQH,TRBV6-5,TRBJ1-5,12
SARDALPEAF,TRBV29-1,TRBJ1-1,10
ASSSLRRAGGNGGEQF,TRBV11-2,TRBJ2-1,16
ASSLGTSGRTDTQY,TRBV11-3,TRBJ2-3,14
SATGTSGRLSYEQY,TRBV20-1,TRBJ2-7,14
ASSSDSHNEQF,TRBV7-2,TRBJ2-1,11
ASSSPDQQETQY,TRBV7-9,TRBJ2-5,12